This T cell receptor (beta chain) was recorded in a study of blood T cell repertoires in COVID-19. Looking at the study overall: Sites across the United States, Italy and Spain contributed samples from acute and convalescent COVID-19. Sources were T cells, B-cell-depleted T cells, or PBMCs; the material itself was cDNA or gDNA.

Original handling: Reference gene primer amplification gave estimated nucleated cell counts. Libraries were prepared by immunoSEQ multiplex PCR; TCRdb keeps only in-frame clonotypes and omits some of them. The V and J calls and clone size come from that table; D and trimming were worked out from the DNA. This sample has some 120,000 clones, with roughly four fifths found just once. What was sequenced was peripheral blood. This sequence was found in a man in his 60s with acute or convalescent COVID-19.

The CDR3 DNA sequence: TGTGCCAGCAGCGTAGACCCCTACGTGGGAGCCCAGTACTTC. Its translation is CASSVDPYVGAQYF. J is TRBJ2-5 and V is TRBV9; TRBD2 might be the D (5 bases). The V gene's germline CDR1 is SGDLS and CDR2 YYNGEE. Trimming cost V 0 bases and J 9 bases, with 15 bases left between them. The CDR3 sequence is 14 residues long.